What follows describes a single TCR beta chain. This clone was counted a single time. The specificity of this receptor is unknown. No much larger clonotype is one base removed from it; base qualities were not supplied. These data belong to a study of T cell changes during pregnancy in multiple sclerosis (dated by TCRdb to between 2017 and 2020). Background for the entire study: The study looked at changes in the T cell repertoire across pregnancy in women with multiple sclerosis.

Preparation of the library involved the immunoSEQ multiplex PCR assay. TCRdb retrieved this table from immuneACCESS and kept in-frame rearrangements only. Not all clones are present; in checked studies, unresolved V genes account for under half, and no reason is known for the remainder. In all, the sample holds fewer than 65,000 clones, and 91% of those were seen once. 1% to 1.5% of the sample is in the top ten clones. Trimming leaves V shorter by 2 bases and J shorter by 3 bases, with the junction holding 0 bases beyond the gene matches. From its cysteine to its phenylalanine, the CDR3 spans 13 amino acids. The retained sequence is limited to the CDR3, 39 bases, with the frame set at the first base. Sequences SGHTA (CDR1) and FQGTGA (CDR2) are obtained from the germline V gene.

The rearranged segments are TRBV7-3 and TRBJ2-5; 7 bases in between match TRBD1. The clonotype originates from a female donor in good health, enrolled as a control in a pregnancy study. The source was peripheral blood, collected after pregnancy. The CDR3 is CASSLDREETQYF. The DNA reads TGTGCCAGCAGCTTAGACAGGGAAGAGACCCAGTACTTC.